This T cell receptor beta chain was retrieved from a study of blood T cell repertoires in COVID-19. Study context: Spain, Italy and the United States supplied samples that represented acute and convalescent COVID-19. PBMCs, B-cell-depleted T cells, or T cells provided the cDNA or gDNA that made up the material.

Germline V CDR1 and CDR2: SGHRS, YFSETQ. The CDR3 spans 14 residues. V was clipped by 4 bases and J by 0 bases, with 10 bases between them. Original methodology: Estimation of nucleated cell counts was performed using reference gene primer amplification. The assay was immunoSEQ multiplex PCR, and TCRdb's table has in-frame clones only and misses some. V and J calls and clone size are as listed in that table; D and trimming were resolved from the DNA. The profile shows about 90,000 clones, about 80% of them singletons. V usage is TRBV5-1 and J usage is TRBJ1-1, with a tentative D call TRBD1 (6 bases). Input material: peripheral blood. The sequence was collected from a woman in her 70s with acute or convalescent COVID-19. CDR3 residues: CASSTGTMNTEAFF. The CDR3 DNA sequence: TGCGCCAGCAGCACCGGGACAATGAACACTGAAGCTTTCTTT. The entire variable domain, with the rest obtained from reference TRBV5-1 and TRBJ1-1, is as follows: KAGVTQTPRYLIKTRGQQVTLSCSPISGHRSVSWYQQTPGQGLQFLFEYFSETQRNKGNFPGRFSGRQFSNSRSEMNVSTLELGDSALYLCASSTGTMNTEAFFGQGTRLTVV.